These 16 T cell receptor beta chains were sequenced from one sample in a study of patients and donors after allogeneic stem cell transplantation. TCRdb reanalysed the RT-PCR reads using MiXCR and keeps one entry per CDR3 protein. The repertoire has roughly 960,000 distinct CDR3 sequences, about a sixth of them found once; the top ten carry 5% to 6.5%. The sequencing input was blood, either unsorted or a sorted T cell fraction (not recorded which). These receptors were collected from a human donor who was either an allogeneic HSCT recipient or a stem cell or donor lymphocyte infusion donor (not recorded which). It is not recorded whose cells these are; they may come from a transplant donor.

V is TRBV27 and J is TRBJ2-5, with 7 bases fitting TRBD2. CDR3 size: 15 residues. J lost 2 bases, V lost 4 bases, and 7 bases had no gene match. Per the germline V gene, CDR1 is MNHEY and CDR2 is SMNVEV (reference sequence). CDR3 nucleotides: TGTGCCAGCAGTTCAGCTAGCGGAGGGCAAGAGACCCAGTACTTC. It encodes CASSSASGGQETQYF.

In its sample, this clonotype was seen many times. The germline gene is not matched at one end of the junction; a read error may be the cause. The gene calls are TRBV4-2 and TRBJ2-7; D not certain. This CDR3 has 13 residues. The germline V gene has CDR1 LGHNA and CDR2 YNFKEQ. CDR3 sequence: CASSQEGPYEQYF. The CDR3, as DNA: TGCGCCAGCAGCCAAGAAGGACCCTACGAGCAGTACTTC.

This clonotype was picked up a small number of times. The chain combines TRBV6-1 with TRBJ2-7; maybe TRBD2 (6 bases). With 7 bases removed from V and 2 bases from J, the gap between germline ends came to 18 bases. Germline CDR1 and CDR2: MNHNS and SASEGT. This CDR3 has 15 residues. The CDR3 spells CASTNTGLLTYEQYF. The CDR3 nucleotides read TGTGCCAGCACCAATACGGGACTTTTGACCTACGAGCAGTACTTC.

In DNA form, the CDR3 reads TGTGCCAGCATCTGGACACCGACTGAAGCTTTCTTT. Translated, it gives CASIWTPTEAFF. The chain recombines TRBV6-1 with TRBJ1-1, with a weak D call TRBD1 (5 bases). The V gene's germline CDR1 is MNHNS and CDR2 SASEGT. The length of the CDR3 is 12 residues. V lost 7 bases to trimming and J lost 5 bases, with 11 bases between them.

This sequence joins TRBV20-1 and TRBJ2-1; 7 bases line up with TRBD2. With V trimmed by 4 bases and J by 3 bases, 9 bases remained unmatched. Germline V lookup: CDR1 DFQATT, CDR2 SNEGSKA (reference sequence). The CDR3 consists of 15 residues. The CDR3 reads CSATGATSDYNEQFF. In DNA form, the CDR3 reads TGCAGTGCTACCGGGGCCACTAGCGACTACAATGAGCAGTTCTTC.

The genes are TRBV12-5 and TRBJ2-3; D not certain. Germline V lookup: CDR1 LGHNT, CDR2 FRNRAP. The CDR3 consists of 14 residues. The germline V and J ends were trimmed by 0 bases and 5 bases, with 9 bases remaining between them. CDR3 loop: CASGLVGLEDTQYF. The DNA for the CDR3 is TGTGCTAGTGGTTTGGTTGGTCTAGAAGATACGCAGTATTTT. The full variable domain, in which reference TRBV12-5 and TRBJ2-3 provide the parts outside the CDR3, is DARVTQTPRHKVTEMGQEVTMRCQPILGHNTVFWYRQTMMQGLELLAYFRNRAPLDDSGMPKDRFSAEMPDATLATLKIQPSEPRDSAVYFCASGLVGLEDTQYFGPGTRLTVL.

The V call is TRBV18, the J call TRBJ2-3; TRBD1 matches 7 bases. From germline, CDR1 is KGHSH and CDR2 LQKENI. This CDR3 comprises 15 residues. The J segment lost 3 bases and the V segment lost 2 bases, leaving 5 bases of the junction unmatched. CDR3 in amino acids: CASSPKRGQTDTQYF. The DNA of the CDR3 is TGTGCCAGCTCACCAAAGAGGGGGCAGACAGATACGCAGTATTTT.

The V gene is TRBV27, the J gene TRBJ2-1; D may match TRBD1 or TRBD2 (5 bases each). The CDR3 is 15 amino acids. V lost 2 bases to trimming and J lost 8 bases, with 16 bases between them. Germline CDR1 is MNHEY and CDR2 is SMNVEV (reference sequence). In nucleotides, the CDR3 is TGTGCCAGCAGTTTAGAACAGGCGAGGGGCCATGAGCAGTTCTTC. The encoded protein is CASSLEQARGHEQFF.

The chain employs TRBV18 and TRBJ2-1, with D possibly being TRBD1 (6 bases). This CDR3 region has 15 residues. Deletions cut 1 base from V and 4 bases from J, with 11 bases between. Germline V gene lookup returns CDR1 KGHSH and CDR2 LQKENI. In DNA, the CDR3 is TGTGCCAGCTCACCACGGGGGACAACATACAATGAGCAGTTCTTC. It translates to CASSPRGTTYNEQFF.

DNA for the CDR3: TGTGCCAGCAGTTACCAGCCCTGGGGGTCCTACGAGCAGTACTTC. This encodes CASSYQPWGSYEQYF. J is TRBJ2-7 and V is TRBV6-2 or TRBV6-3; either TRBD1 or TRBD2 may fit D (5 bases each). This CDR3 is 15 amino acids long. Per the germline V gene, CDR1 is MNHEY and CDR2 is SVGEGT. V was shortened by 2 bases and J by 1 base, with 12 bases between the two germline ends.

The CDR3 sequence is CASSPTSGGSDEQFF. The DNA of the CDR3 is TGTGCCAGCAGCCCGACTAGCGGGGGCTCGGATGAGCAGTTCTTC. The chain is built from TRBV7-9 and TRBJ2-1, with 12 bases lining up with TRBD2. Germline-derived CDR1 and CDR2 are SEHNR and FQNEAQ (reference sequence). The ends lost 5 bases at V and 8 bases at J; junction bases unmatched: 7. This CDR3 is built from 15 residues. Based on the CDR3 plus reference TRBV7-9 and TRBJ2-1, the full variable domain is DTGVSQNPRHKITKRGQNVTFRCDPISEHNRLYWYRQTLGQGPEFLTYFQNEAQLEKSRLLSDRFSAERPKGSFSTLEIQRTEQGDSAMYLCASSPTSGGSDEQFFGPGTRLTVL.

The chain employs TRBV20-1 and TRBJ2-7; a possible D gene is TRBD1 (6 bases). The CDR3 covers 15 residues. Germline-derived CDR1 and CDR2 are DFQATT and SNEGSKA (reference sequence). Trimming took 5 bases from V and 4 from J, leaving 21 bases between them. The CDR3 nucleotides are TGCAGTGCTCCAAGAGCACAGGGTACAGAATACGAGCAGTACTTC. As protein: CSAPRAQGTEYEQYF.

The chain couples TRBV12-5 to TRBJ2-2; 11 nucleotides align to TRBD2. Germline V gene data show CDR1 as LGHNT and CDR2 as FRNRAP. CDR3 length equals 17 residues. The junction had 10 bases not matched to a gene; V was cut back by 5 bases and J by 5 bases. This CDR3 reads CASGPPPPSGRTGELFF. Here the CDR3 DNA reads TGTGCTAGTGGTCCCCCTCCTCCTAGCGGGAGGACCGGGGAGCTGTTTTTT.

V and J are TRBV5-5 and TRBJ2-1; 8 nucleotides line up with TRBD2. The CDR3 is 18 amino acids. Germline lookup yields CDR1 SGHKS and CDR2 YYEKEE (reference sequence). The V gene end was trimmed by 4 bases and the J gene end by 9 bases; junction bases not matched to a gene: 21. For the CDR3, the DNA is TGTGCCAGCAGCACGCCATTTCCCGGGACTAGGGGTGTTGGTGAGCAGTTCTTC. Its protein product is CASSTPFPGTRGVGEQFF.

This clonotype was picked up a small number of times. The rearrangement links TRBV10-3 to TRBJ2-6; 11 bases fit TRBD2. Germline assignment: CDR1 ENHRY and CDR2 SYGVKD. CDR3 length: 18 amino acids. V was clipped by 6 bases and J by 0 bases; unmatched bases: 7. The CDR3 reads CAISAGTSGPSGANVLTF. DNA of the CDR3: TGTGCCATCAGCGCCGGGACTAGCGGACCCTCTGGGGCCAACGTCCTGACTTTC.

This clonotype was observed a handful of times. The gene calls are TRBV12-3 or TRBV12-4 and TRBJ1-1; tentative D call: TRBD1 (5 bases). Between the trimmed V and J ends, which lost 3 bases and 7 bases, there was a span of 15 bases. The CDR3 runs to 14 residues. The DNA for the CDR3 is TGTGCCAGCAGTTTTCGGGGCCTAGCCATTGAAGCTTTCTTT. Translation: CASSFRGLAIEAFF.